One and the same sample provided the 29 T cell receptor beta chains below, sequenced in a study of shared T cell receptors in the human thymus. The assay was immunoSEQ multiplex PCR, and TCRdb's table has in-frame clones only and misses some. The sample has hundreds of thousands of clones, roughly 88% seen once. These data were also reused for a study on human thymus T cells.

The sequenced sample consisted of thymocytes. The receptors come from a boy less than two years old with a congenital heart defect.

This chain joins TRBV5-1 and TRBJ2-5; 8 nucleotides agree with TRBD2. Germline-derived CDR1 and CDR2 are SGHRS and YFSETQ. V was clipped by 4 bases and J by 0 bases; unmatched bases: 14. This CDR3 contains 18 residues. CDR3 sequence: CASSIDTSGAPNQETQYF. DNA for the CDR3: TGCGCCAGCAGCATAGACACTAGCGGAGCCCCAAACCAAGAGACCCAGTACTTC.

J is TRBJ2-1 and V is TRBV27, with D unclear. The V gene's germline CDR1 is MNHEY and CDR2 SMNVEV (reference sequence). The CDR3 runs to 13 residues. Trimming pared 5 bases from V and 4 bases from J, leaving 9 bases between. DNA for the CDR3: TGTGCCAGCAGTATTCACTTGTACAATGAGCAGTTCTTC. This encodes CASSIHLYNEQFF.

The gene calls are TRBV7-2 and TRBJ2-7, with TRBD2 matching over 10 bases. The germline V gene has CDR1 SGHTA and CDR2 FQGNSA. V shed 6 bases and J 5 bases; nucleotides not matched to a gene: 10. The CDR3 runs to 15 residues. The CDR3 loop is CASRLSGRAPDEQYF. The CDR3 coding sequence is TGTGCCAGCAGGTTAAGCGGGAGGGCCCCTGACGAGCAGTACTTC.

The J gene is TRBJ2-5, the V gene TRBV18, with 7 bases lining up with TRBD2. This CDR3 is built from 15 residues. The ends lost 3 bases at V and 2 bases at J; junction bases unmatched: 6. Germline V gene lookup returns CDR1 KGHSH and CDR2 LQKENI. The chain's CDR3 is CASSPRAAGQETQYF. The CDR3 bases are TGTGCCAGCTCACCTCGGGCAGCGGGACAAGAGACCCAGTACTTC.

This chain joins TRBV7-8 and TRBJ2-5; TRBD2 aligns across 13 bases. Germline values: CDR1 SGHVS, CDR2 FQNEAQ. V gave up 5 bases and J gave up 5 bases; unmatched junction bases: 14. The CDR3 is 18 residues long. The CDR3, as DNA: TGTGCCAGCAGCCCCGGACTAGCGGGGGACCCCGGGGGGGAGACCCAGTACTTC. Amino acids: CASSPGLAGDPGGETQYF. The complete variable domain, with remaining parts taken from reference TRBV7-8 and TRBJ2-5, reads GAGVSQSPRYKVAKRGQDVALRCDPISGHVSLFWYQQALGQGPEFLTYFQNEAQLDKSGLPSDRFFAERPEGSVSTLKIQRTQQEDSAVYLCASSPGLAGDPGGETQYFGPGTRLLVL.

In nucleotides, the CDR3 is TGCGCCAGCAGCTTGTTGAGGGAAGAGACCCAGTACTTC. It codes for CASSLLREETQYF. The chain couples TRBV5-1 to TRBJ2-5, with D tentatively TRBD2 (5 bases). CDR3 size: 13 residues. Germline CDR1 reads SGHRS; CDR2 reads YFSETQ. Deletions cut 1 base from V and 3 bases from J, with 7 bases between. The complete variable domain, with remaining parts taken from reference TRBV5-1 and TRBJ2-5, reads KAGVTQTPRYLIKTRGQQVTLSCSPISGHRSVSWYQQTPGQGLQFLFEYFSETQRNKGNFPGRFSGRQFSNSRSEMNVSTLELGDSALYLCASSLLREETQYFGPGTRLLVL.

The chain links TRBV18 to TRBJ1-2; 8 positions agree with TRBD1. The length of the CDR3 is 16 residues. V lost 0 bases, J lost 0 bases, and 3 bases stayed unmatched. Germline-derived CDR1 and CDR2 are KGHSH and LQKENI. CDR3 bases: TGTGCCAGCTCACCACCAGGACAGGGCGCTAACTATGGCTACACCTTC. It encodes CASSPPGQGANYGYTF.

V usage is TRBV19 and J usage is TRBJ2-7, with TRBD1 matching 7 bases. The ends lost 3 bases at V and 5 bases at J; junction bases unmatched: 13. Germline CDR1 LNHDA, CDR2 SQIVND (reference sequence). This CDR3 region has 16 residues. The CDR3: CASSILDRAAENEQYF. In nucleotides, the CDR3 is TGTGCCAGTAGTATCCTAGACAGGGCGGCTGAAAACGAGCAGTACTTC.

The DNA of the CDR3 is TGTGCCAGCAGTGCGGCACCCCAGGGCAGCTCCTACAATGAGCAGTTCTTC. Translated: CASSAAPQGSSYNEQFF. The chain combines TRBV6-1 with TRBJ2-1; TRBD1 is a possible D gene (5 bases). V was clipped by 4 bases and J by 0 bases, with 16 bases between them. Germline V gene sequence: CDR1 MNHNS, CDR2 SASEGT. This CDR3 region has 17 residues.

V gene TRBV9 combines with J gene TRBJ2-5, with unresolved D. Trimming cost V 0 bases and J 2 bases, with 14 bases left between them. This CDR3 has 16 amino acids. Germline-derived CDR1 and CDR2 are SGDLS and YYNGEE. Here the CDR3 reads CASSVVYVESQETQYF. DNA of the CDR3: TGTGCCAGCAGCGTAGTGTACGTTGAGTCGCAAGAGACCCAGTACTTC.

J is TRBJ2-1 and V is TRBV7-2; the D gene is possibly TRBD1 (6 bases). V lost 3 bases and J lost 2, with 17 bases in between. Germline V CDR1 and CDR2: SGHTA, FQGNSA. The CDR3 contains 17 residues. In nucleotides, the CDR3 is TGTGCCAGCAGCTTCTTCCACCCCGGGACAACCTACAATGAGCAGTTCTTC. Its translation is CASSFFHPGTTYNEQFF. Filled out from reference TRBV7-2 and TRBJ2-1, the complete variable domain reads GAGVSQSPSNKVTEKGKDVELRCDPISGHTALYWYRQSLGQGLEFLIYFQGNSAPDKSGLPSDRFSAERTGGSVSTLTIQRTQQEDSAVYLCASSFFHPGTTYNEQFFGPGTRLTVL.

In nucleotides, the CDR3 is TGCGCCAGCAGCCAAGAATCGGCGGGAGGCCCCTACAATGAGCAGTTCTTC. Its protein product is CASSQESAGGPYNEQFF. The chain employs TRBV4-1 and TRBJ2-1; TRBD2 matches at 8 bases. Germline V lookup: CDR1 MGHRA, CDR2 YSYEKL. The CDR3 is 17 residues long. V dropped 0 bases and J dropped 2; count of bases not matched to a gene: 6.

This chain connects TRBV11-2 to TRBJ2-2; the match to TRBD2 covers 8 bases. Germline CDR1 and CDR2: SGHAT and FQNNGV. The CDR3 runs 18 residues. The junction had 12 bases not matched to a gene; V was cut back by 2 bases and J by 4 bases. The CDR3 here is CASSLLQRELPGTGELFF. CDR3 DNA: TGTGCCAGCAGCTTACTTCAGCGGGAGCTACCTGGCACCGGGGAGCTGTTTTTT.

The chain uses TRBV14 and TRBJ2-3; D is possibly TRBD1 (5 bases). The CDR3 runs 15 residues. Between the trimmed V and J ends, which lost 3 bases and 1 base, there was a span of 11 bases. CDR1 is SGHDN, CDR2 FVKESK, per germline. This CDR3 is CASSQKTEGTDTQYF. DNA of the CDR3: TGTGCCAGCAGCCAGAAGACAGAGGGCACAGATACGCAGTATTTT.

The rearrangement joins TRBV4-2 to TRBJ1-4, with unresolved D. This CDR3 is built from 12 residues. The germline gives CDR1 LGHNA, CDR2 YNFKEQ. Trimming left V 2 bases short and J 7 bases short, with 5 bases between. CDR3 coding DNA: TGTGCCAGCAGCCAACGTCCTGAAAAACTGTTTTTT. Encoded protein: CASSQRPEKLFF.

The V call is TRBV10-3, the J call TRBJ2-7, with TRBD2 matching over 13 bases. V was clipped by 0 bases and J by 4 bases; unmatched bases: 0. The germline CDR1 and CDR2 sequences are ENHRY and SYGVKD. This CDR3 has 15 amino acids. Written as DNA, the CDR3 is TGTGCCATCAGTGAGTCACTAGCGGGAGGGTACGAGCAGTACTTC. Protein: CAISESLAGGYEQYF.

CDR3: CASSLVSRGGSEQYF. CDR3 in DNA: TGTGCCAGCAGCTTAGTTTCCAGGGGTGGCAGCGAGCAGTACTTC. The rearrangement uses TRBV13 and TRBJ2-7, with D possibly TRBD1 on 6 matching bases. CDR3 length equals 15 residues. Trimming removed 1 base from V and 6 bases from J, with 16 bases in between. The germline gives CDR1 PRHDT, CDR2 FYEKMQ (reference sequence).

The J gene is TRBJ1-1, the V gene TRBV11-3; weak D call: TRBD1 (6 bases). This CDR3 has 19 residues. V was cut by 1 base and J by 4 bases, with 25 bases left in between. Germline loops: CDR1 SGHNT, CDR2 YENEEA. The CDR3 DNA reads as TGTGCCAGCAGCTTAGTAGGGAGGGGGGAGCCTATCTATGGCACTGAAGCTTTCTTT. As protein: CASSLVGRGEPIYGTEAFF.

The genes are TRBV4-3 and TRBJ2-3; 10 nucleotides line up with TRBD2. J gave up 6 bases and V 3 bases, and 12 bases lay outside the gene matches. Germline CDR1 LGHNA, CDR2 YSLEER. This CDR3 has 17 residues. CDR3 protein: CASSQNKTSGQTDTQYF. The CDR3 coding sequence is TGCGCCAGCAGCCAGAATAAGACTAGCGGGCAGACGGATACGCAGTATTTT.

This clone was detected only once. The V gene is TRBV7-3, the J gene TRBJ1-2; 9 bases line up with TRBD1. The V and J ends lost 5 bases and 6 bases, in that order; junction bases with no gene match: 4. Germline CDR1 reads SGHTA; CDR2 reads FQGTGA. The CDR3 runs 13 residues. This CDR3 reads CASSRTGGNGYTF. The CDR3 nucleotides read TGTGCCAGCAGCCGTACAGGGGGCAATGGCTACACCTTC.

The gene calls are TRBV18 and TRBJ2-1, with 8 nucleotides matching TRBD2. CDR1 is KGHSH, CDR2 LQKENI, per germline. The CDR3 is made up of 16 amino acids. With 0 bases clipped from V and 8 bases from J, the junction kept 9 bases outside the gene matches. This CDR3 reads CASSPPSLADLDEQFF. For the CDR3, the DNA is TGTGCCAGCTCACCACCGTCACTAGCGGACCTCGATGAGCAGTTCTTC.

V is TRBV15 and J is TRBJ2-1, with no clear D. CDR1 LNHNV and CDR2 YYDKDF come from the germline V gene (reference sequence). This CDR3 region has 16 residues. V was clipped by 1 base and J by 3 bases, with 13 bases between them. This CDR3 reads CATSRGGRMDYNEQFF. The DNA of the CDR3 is TGTGCCACCAGCAGAGGAGGTAGGATGGACTACAATGAGCAGTTCTTC.

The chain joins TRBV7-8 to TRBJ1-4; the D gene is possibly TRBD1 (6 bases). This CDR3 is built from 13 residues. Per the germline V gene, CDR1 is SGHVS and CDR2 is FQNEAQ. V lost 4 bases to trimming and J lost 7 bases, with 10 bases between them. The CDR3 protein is CASSWTVREKLFF. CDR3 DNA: TGTGCCAGCAGCTGGACAGTTCGTGAAAAACTGTTTTTT. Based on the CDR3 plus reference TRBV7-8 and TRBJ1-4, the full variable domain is GAGVSQSPRYKVAKRGQDVALRCDPISGHVSLFWYQQALGQGPEFLTYFQNEAQLDKSGLPSDRFFAERPEGSVSTLKIQRTQQEDSAVYLCASSWTVREKLFFGSGTQLSVL.

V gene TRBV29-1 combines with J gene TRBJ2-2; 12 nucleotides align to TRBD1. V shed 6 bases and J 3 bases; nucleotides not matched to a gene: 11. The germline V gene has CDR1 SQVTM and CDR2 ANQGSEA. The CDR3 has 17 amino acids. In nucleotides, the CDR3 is TGCAGCGTGCAGGGGACAGGGGGCCTCAGTTACACCGGGGAGCTGTTTTTT. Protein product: CSVQGTGGLSYTGELFF.

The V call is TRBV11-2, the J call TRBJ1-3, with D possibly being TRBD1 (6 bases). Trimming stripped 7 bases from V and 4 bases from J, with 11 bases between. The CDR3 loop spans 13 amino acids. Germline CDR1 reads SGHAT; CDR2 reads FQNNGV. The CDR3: CASTVRGGNTIYF. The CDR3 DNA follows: TGTGCCAGCACCGTAAGGGGGGGAAACACCATATATTTT.

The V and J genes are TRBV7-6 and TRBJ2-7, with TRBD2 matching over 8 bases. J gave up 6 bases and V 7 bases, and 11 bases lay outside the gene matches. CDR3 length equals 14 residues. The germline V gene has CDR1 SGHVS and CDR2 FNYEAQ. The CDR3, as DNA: TGTGCCAGCACCCGATATTGGCTAGCGGGCGAGCAGTACTTC. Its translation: CASTRYWLAGEQYF.

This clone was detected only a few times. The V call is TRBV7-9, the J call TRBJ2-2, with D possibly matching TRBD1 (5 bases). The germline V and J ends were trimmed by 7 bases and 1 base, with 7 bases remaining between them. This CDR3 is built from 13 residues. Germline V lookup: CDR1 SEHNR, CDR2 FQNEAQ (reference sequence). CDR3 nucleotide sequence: TGTGCCAGCAAAGACAGGAACACCGGGGAGCTGTTTTTT. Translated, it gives CASKDRNTGELFF.

Here the CDR3 reads CASSEFRGGANVLTF. The CDR3 DNA reads TGTGCCAGCAGTGAATTCAGAGGGGGGGCCAACGTCCTGACTTTC. V is TRBV25-1 and J is TRBJ2-6; TRBD2 might be the D (5 bases). This CDR3 has 15 amino acids. V was clipped by 1 base and J by 4 bases, with 8 bases between them. Per the germline V gene, CDR1 is MGHDK and CDR2 is SYGVNS.

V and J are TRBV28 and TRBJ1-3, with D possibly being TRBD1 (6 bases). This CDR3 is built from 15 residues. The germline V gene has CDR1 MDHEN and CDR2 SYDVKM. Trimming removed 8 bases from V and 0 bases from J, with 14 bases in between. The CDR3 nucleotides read TGTGCCAGCGTTAACACAGGGTTCTCTGGAAACACCATATATTTT. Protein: CASVNTGFSGNTIYF.